This T cell receptor (beta chain) was obtained from a study of OX40 agonist ivuxolimab in advanced cancers. Produced via immunoSEQ multiplex PCR; TCRdb's table is partial and in-frame only. The sample has about 64,000 clones, approximately 80% seen once; the top ten hold around 5%. The sample here was CD4+ or CD8+ T cells sorted from blood, taken in a trial of the OX40 agonist ivuxolimab. This TCR was sampled from an adult with an advanced solid tumor such as melanoma, head and neck, liver or kidney cancer.

This CDR3 is CASSAQLRAFF. DNA of the CDR3: TGTGCCAGTAGTGCGCAGCTGAGAGCTTTCTTT. This chain joins TRBV19 and TRBJ1-1; D not resolved. V dropped 5 bases and J dropped 10 bases, with 11 bases sitting between them. This CDR3 has 11 residues. In germline, CDR1 is LNHDA, CDR2 SQIVND (reference sequence).